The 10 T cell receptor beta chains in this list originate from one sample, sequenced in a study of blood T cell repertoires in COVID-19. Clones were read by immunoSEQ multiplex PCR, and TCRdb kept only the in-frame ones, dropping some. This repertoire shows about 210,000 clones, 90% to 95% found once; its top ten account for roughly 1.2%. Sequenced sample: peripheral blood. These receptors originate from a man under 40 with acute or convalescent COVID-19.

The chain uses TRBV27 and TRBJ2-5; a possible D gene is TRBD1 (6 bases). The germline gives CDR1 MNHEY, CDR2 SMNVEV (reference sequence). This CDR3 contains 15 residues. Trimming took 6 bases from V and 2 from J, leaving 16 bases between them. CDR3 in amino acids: CASSSPLRGQETQYF. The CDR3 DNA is TGTGCCAGCAGCTCCCCCCTGAGGGGGCAAGAGACCCAGTACTTC.

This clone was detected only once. The CDR3 loop reads CASIRVGVVGYTF. The CDR3, as DNA: TGTGCCAGCATCCGGGTGGGTGTCGTCGGCTACACCTTC. The chain combines TRBV2 with TRBJ1-2; D not certain. Germline values: CDR1 SNHLY, CDR2 FYNNEI. The V end lost 7 bases, the J end lost 8 bases, and 17 bases lay between the germline ends. The CDR3 length is 13 residues.

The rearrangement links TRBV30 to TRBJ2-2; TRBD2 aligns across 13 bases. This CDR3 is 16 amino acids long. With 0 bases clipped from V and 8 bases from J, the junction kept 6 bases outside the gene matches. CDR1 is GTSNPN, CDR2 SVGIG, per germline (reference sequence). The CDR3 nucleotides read TGTGCCTGGAGTGTACAACTAGCGGGAGGGCCAGGGGAGCTGTTTTTT. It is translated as CAWSVQLAGGPGELFF.

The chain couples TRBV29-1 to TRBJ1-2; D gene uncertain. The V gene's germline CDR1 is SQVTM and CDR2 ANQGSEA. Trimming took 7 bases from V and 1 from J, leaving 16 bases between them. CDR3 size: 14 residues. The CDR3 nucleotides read TGCAGCGCCTCCCGCAGCGAGTATAACTATGGCTACACCTTC. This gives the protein CSASRSEYNYGYTF.

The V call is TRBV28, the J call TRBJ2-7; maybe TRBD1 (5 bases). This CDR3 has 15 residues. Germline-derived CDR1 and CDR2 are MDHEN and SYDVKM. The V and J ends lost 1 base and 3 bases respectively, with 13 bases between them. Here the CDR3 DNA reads TGTGCCAGCAGTTTATTTATGGGGCCCAACTACGAGCAGTACTTC. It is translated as CASSLFMGPNYEQYF.

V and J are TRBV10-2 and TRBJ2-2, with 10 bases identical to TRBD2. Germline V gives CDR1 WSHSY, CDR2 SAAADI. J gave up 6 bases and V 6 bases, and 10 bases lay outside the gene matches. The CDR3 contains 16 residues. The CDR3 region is CASSQPSGRSPGELFF. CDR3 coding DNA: TGCGCCAGCAGCCAGCCTAGCGGGAGATCCCCCGGGGAGCTGTTTTTT.

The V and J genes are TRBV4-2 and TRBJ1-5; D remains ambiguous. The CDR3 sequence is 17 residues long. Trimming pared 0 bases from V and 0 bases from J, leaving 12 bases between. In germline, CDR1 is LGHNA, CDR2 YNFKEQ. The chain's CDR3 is CASSQDGYAYSNQPQHF. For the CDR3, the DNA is TGTGCCAGCAGCCAAGACGGGTACGCATATAGCAATCAGCCCCAGCATTTT.

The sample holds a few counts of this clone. This CDR3 reads CASSESQPYSNQPQHF. For the CDR3, the DNA is TGTGCCAGCAGTGAATCACAGCCGTATAGCAATCAGCCCCAGCATTTT. The chain has TRBV6-1 and TRBJ1-5; no firm D call. V dropped 2 bases and J dropped 0 bases, with 11 bases sitting between them. This CDR3 is 16 amino acids long. Germline CDR1 is MNHNS and CDR2 is SASEGT.

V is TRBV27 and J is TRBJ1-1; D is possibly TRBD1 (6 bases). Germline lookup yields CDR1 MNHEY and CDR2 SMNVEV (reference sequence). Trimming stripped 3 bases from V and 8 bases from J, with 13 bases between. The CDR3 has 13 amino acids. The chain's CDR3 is CASSFLYDREAFF. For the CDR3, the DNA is TGTGCCAGCAGTTTCCTTTACGACAGGGAAGCTTTCTTT.

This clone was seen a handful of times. The CDR3 here is CAKISYEQYF. CDR3 in DNA: TGTGCCAAAATCAGCTACGAGCAGTACTTC. The chain joins TRBV19 to TRBJ2-7; D gene uncertain. The CDR3 is 10 residues long. Looked up from germline, CDR1 is LNHDA and CDR2 is SQIVND (reference sequence). V lost 10 bases to trimming and J lost 3 bases, with 7 bases between them.